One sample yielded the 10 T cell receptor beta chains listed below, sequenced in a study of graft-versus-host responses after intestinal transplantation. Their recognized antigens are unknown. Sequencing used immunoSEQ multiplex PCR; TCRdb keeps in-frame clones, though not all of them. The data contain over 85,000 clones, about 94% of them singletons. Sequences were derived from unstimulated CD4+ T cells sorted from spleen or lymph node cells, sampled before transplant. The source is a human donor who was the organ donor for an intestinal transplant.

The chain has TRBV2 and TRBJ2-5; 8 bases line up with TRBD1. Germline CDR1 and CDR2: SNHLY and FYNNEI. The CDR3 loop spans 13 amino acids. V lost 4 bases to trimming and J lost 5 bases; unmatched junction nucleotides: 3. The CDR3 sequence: CASSGGQGETQYF. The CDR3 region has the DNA TGTGCCAGCAGTGGTGGACAGGGCGAGACCCAGTACTTC.

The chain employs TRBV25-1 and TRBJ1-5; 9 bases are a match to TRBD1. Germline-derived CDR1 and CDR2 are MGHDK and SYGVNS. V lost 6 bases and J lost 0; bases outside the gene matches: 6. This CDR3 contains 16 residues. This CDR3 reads CASSSTGGDSNQPQHF. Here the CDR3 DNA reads TGTGCCAGCAGCTCGACAGGGGGAGATAGCAATCAGCCCCAGCATTTT.

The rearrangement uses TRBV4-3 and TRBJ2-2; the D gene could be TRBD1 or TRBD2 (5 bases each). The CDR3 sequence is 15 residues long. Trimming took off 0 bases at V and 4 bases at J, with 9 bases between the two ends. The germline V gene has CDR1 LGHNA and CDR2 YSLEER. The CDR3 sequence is CASSQERGPTGELFF. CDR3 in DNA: TGCGCCAGCAGCCAAGAACGGGGCCCCACCGGGGAGCTGTTTTTT.

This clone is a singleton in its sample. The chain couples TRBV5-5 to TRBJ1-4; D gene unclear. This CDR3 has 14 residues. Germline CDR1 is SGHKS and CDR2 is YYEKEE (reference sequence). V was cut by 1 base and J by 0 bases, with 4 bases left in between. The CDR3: CASSLTATNEKLFF. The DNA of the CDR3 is TGTGCCAGCAGCTTGACGGCAACTAATGAAAAACTGTTTTTT.

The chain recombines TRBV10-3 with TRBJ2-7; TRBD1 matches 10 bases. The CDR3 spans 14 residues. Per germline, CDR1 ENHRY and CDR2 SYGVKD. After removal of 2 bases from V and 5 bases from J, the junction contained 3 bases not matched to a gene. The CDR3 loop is CAISEDRGLHEQYF. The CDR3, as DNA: TGTGCCATCAGTGAGGACAGGGGGCTCCACGAGCAGTACTTC.

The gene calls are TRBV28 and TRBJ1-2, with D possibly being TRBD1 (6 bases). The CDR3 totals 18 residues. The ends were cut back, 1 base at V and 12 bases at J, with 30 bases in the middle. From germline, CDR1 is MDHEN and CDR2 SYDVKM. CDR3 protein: CASSLYGLEGGGYAFHTF. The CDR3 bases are TGTGCCAGCAGTTTATACGGCCTCGAAGGGGGAGGGTATGCTTTCCACACCTTC.

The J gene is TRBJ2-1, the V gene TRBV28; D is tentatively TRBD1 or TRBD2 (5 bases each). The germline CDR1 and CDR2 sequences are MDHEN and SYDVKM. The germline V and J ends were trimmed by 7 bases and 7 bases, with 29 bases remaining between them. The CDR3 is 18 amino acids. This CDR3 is CASISSGGGLRGLNEQFF. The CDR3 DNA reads TGTGCCAGCATCTCATCCGGTGGGGGTCTCCGAGGTCTTAATGAGCAGTTCTTC.

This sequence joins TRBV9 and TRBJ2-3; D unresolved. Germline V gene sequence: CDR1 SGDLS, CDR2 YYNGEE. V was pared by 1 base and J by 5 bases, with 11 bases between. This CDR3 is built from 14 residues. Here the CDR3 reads CASSVLRMGDTQYF. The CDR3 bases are TGTGCCAGCAGCGTATTGCGAATGGGAGATACGCAGTATTTT.

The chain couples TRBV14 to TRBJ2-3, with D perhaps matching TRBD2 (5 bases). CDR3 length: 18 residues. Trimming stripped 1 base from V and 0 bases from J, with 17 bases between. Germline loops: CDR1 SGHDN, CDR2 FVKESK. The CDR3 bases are TGTGCCAGCAGCCAAGGACCCGCCCGTCCGGGGAGCACAGATACGCAGTATTTT. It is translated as CASSQGPARPGSTDTQYF.

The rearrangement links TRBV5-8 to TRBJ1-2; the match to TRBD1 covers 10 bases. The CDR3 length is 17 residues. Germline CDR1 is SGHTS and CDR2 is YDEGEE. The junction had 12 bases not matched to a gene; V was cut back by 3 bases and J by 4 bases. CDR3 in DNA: TGTGCCAGCAGCTCTTACCAGGGGACAGGGGATGGCTATGGCTACACCTTC. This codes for CASSSYQGTGDGYGYTF.